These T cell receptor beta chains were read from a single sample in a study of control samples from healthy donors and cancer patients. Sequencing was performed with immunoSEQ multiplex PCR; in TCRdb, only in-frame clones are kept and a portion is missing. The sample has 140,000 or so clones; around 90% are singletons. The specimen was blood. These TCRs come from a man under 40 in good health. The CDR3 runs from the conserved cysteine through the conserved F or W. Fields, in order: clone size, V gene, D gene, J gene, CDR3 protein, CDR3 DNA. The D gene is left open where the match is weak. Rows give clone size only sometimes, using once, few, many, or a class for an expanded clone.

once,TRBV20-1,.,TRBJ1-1,CSASVIWDTEAFF,TGCAGTGCTAGTGTGATTTGGGACACTGAAGCTTTCTTT
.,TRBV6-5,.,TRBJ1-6,CASSPTRNSPLHF,TGTGCCAGCAGTCCTACACGTAATTCACCCCTCCACTTT
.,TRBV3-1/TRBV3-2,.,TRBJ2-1,CASSQEGGSLGEQFF,TGTGCCAGCAGCCAAGAAGGTGGTAGTTTGGGTGAGCAGTTCTTC
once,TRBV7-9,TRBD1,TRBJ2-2,CASSVYGTGGAGELFF,TGTGCCAGCAGCGTGTACGGGACAGGGGGAGCCGGGGAGCTGTTTTTT
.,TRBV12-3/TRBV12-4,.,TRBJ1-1,CASGETEAFF,TGTGCCAGCGGGGAGACTGAAGCTTTCTTT
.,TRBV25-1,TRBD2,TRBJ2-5,CASSVAGGQQETQYF,TGTGCCAGCAGTGTGGCGGGGGGCCAACAAGAGACCCAGTACTTC
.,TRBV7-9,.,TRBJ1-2,CASSLLRGSDYGYTF,TGTGCCAGCAGCCTCTTACGAGGGTCTGACTATGGCTACACCTTC
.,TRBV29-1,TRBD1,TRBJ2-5,CSARTGSKKETQYF,TGCAGCGCCCGGACAGGGTCGAAAAAAGAGACCCAGTACTTC
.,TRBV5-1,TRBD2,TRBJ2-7,CASSHRRLADPANYEQYF,TGCGCCAGCAGCCACCGCCGACTAGCGGACCCCGCGAACTACGAGCAGTACTTC
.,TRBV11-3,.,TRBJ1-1,CASSLGDTEAFF,TGTGCCAGCAGCTTGGGGGACACTGAAGCTTTCTTT
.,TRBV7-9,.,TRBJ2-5,CASSWARSQEETQYF,TGTGCCAGCAGCTGGGCGCGATCCCAGGAAGAGACCCAGTACTTC
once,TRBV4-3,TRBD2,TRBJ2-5,CASSPGTSGGAGETQYF,TGCGCCAGCAGCCCCGGGACTAGCGGGGGGGCTGGAGAGACCCAGTACTTC
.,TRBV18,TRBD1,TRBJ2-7,CASSPTGSSYEQYF,TGTGCCAGCTCACCGACAGGGAGCTCCTACGAGCAGTACTTC
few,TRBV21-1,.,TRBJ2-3,CASSLRQGASTDTQYF,TGTGCCAGCAGCCTTCGACAGGGGGCTAGCACAGATACGCAGTATTTT
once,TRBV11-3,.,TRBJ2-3,CASSLGRLNPPDTQYF,TGTGCCAGCAGCCTCGGGCGGCTAAACCCACCAGATACGCAGTATTTT
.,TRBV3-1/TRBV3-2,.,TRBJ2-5,CASSQEILGQETQYF,TGTGCCAGCAGCCAAGAGATACTAGGCCAAGAGACCCAGTACTTC
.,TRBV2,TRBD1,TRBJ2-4,CASSERARDRGCF,TGTGCCAGCAGTGAAAGGGCCAGGGACAGGGGGTGCTTC
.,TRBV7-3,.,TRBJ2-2,CASSPGGSGTGELFF,TGTGCCAGCAGCCCCGGGGGCTCGGGCACCGGGGAGCTGTTTTTT
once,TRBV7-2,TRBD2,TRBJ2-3,CASSLGARGVSDTQYF,TGTGCCAGCAGCTTAGGGGCCCGGGGGGTTTCAGATACGCAGTATTTT
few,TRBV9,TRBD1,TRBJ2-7,CASSRGHGEYNEQYF,TGTGCCAGCAGCAGGGGGCATGGGGAGTATAACGAGCAGTACTTC
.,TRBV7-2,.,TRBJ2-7,CASSLVGEAYEQYF,TGTGCCAGCAGCTTAGTGGGGGAGGCCTACGAGCAGTACTTC
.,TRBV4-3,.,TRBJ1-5,CASSQATGGPQHF,TGCGCCAGCAGCCAGGCAACGGGGGGGCCCCAGCATTTT
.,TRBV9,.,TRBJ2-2,CASSVGTGANTGELFF,TGTGCCAGCAGCGTGGGGACTGGTGCGAACACCGGGGAGCTGTTTTTT
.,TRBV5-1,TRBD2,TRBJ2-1,CASSLSLAGGSEQFF,TGCGCCAGCAGCTTGTCACTAGCGGGAGGCAGTGAGCAGTTCTTC
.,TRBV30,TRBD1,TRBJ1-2,CACLDRGYYGYTF,TGTGCCTGTTTAGACAGGGGTTACTATGGCTACACCTTC
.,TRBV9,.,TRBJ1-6,CASSPGPWGNSPLHF,TGTGCCAGCAGCCCAGGGCCCTGGGGTAATTCACCCCTCCACTTT
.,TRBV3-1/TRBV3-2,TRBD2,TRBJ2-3,CASSRTSGSSDTQYF,TGTGCCAGCAGCCGGACTAGCGGGAGCTCAGATACGCAGTATTTT
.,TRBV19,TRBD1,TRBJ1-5,CASSIGDRGNQPQHF,TGTGCCAGTAGTATAGGAGACAGGGGCAATCAGCCCCAGCATTTT
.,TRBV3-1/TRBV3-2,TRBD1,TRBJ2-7,CASSQVMIDRDQGSYEQYF,TGTGCCAGCAGCCAAGTGATGATCGACAGGGACCAGGGGTCCTACGAGCAGTACTTC
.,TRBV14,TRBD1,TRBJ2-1,CASSQAGQVPYNEQFF,TGTGCCAGCAGCCAAGCAGGACAGGTACCCTACAATGAGCAGTTCTTC
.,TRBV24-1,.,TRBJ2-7,CATSDNGKGVYEQYF,TGTGCCACCAGTGATAACGGTAAGGGAGTCTACGAGCAGTACTTC
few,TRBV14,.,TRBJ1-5,CASSQELGSNQPQHF,TGTGCCAGCAGCCAAGAACTGGGCTCCAATCAGCCCCAGCATTTT
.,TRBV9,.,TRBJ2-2,CASSISGGTNTGELFF,TGTGCCAGCAGCATTAGCGGAGGGACGAACACCGGGGAGCTGTTTTTT
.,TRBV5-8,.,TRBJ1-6,CASSLLRSSYNSPLHF,TGTGCCAGCAGCTTGTTGAGGAGCTCCTATAATTCACCCCTCCACTTT
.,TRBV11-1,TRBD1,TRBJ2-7,CASSLEGDSLPREQYF,TGTGCCAGCAGCTTAGAAGGGGACAGTCTCCCCAGGGAGCAGTACTTC
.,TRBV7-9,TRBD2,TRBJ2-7,CASSPRGVTYEQYF,TGTGCCAGCAGCCCGCGGGGGGTTACCTACGAGCAGTACTTC
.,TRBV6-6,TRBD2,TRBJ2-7,CASRPTGGRDEQYF,TGTGCCAGCAGACCCACGGGAGGGCGAGACGAGCAGTACTTC
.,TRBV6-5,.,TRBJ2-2,CASQGGNAGELFF,TGTGCCAGCCAAGGGGGAAACGCCGGGGAGCTGTTTTTT
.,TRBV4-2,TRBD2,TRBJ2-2,CASTATSGVNTGELFF,TGTGCCAGCACCGCCACTAGCGGGGTTAACACCGGGGAGCTGTTTTTT
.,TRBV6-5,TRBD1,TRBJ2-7,CASSPYRGTYEQYF,TGTGCCAGCAGCCCATACAGGGGCACATACGAGCAGTACTTC
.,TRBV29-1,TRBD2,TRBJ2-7,CSVEDPGGSSYEQYF,TGCAGCGTTGAAGATCCCGGGGGGAGCTCCTACGAGCAGTACTTC
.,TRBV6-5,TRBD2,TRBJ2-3,CASSYSGTSGTDTQYF,TGTGCCAGCAGTTACTCAGGGACTAGCGGCACAGATACGCAGTATTTT
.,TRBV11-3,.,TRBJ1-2,CASSRGRPFEIGGYTF,TGTGCCAGCTCCCGGGGTCGCCCCTTCGAGATTGGGGGCTACACCTTC
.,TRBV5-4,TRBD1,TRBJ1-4,CASSLKQGAGEKLFF,TGTGCCAGCAGCTTGAAGCAGGGGGCTGGCGAAAAACTGTTTTTT
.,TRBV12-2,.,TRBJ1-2,CASRPRDSPPGYGYTF,TGTGCAAGTCGCCCGCGGGACAGCCCTCCGGGCTATGGCTACACCTTC
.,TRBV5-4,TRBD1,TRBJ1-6,CASSTRTGGASSSPLHF,TGTGCCAGCAGCACTAGGACAGGGGGGGCTTCAAGCTCACCCCTCCACTTT
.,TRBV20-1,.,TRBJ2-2,CSASQGNTGELFF,TGCAGTGCTAGTCAGGGGAACACCGGGGAGCTGTTTTTT
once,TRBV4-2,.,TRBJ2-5,CASSRQLQETQYF,TGTGCCAGCAGCCGCCAACTTCAAGAGACCCAGTACTTC
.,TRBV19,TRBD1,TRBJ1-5,CASIPGQGVNSNQPQHF,TGTGCCAGCATTCCTGGACAGGGGGTTAATAGCAATCAGCCCCAGCATTTT
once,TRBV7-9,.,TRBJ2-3,CASSPAQGSDTQYF,TGTGCCAGCAGCCCGGCACAGGGTTCAGATACGCAGTATTTT
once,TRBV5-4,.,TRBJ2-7,CASSLEWRGAEQYF,TGTGCCAGCAGCTTAGAGTGGCGCGGGGCCGAGCAGTACTTC
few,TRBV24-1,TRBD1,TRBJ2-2,CATSDLDRDTGELFF,TGTGCCACCAGTGATTTGGACAGGGACACCGGGGAGCTGTTTTTT
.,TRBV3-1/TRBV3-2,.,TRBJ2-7,CASSQVSHPSYEQYF,TGTGCCAGCAGCCAAGTCTCCCACCCCTCCTACGAGCAGTACTTC
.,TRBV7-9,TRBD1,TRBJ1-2,CASSTEGQGDGYTF,TGTGCCAGCAGCACGGAGGGACAGGGAGATGGCTACACCTTC
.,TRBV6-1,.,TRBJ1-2,CASSDWTEFSYGYTF,TGTGCCAGCAGTGATTGGACAGAATTTAGCTATGGCTACACCTTC